This paragraph covers one TCR beta chain sequence. As yet, its antigen is unknown. These data are taken from a study of shared clonotypes between healthy human individuals. Turning to the study itself: The study drew on two women and a few men aged 18 to 49 as donors.

Assay used: immunoSEQ multiplex PCR; TCRdb lists only in-frame clones, some missing. The sample shows some 2.1 million clones, approximately 95% of them seen only once. Broader study findings: It was the non-shared clonotypes that had lower generation probabilities than clonotypes shared by all four donors.

The CDR3 covers 14 residues. V was trimmed by 8 bases and J by 7 bases, leaving 15 bases between them. The germline V gene has CDR1 MDHEN and CDR2 SYDVKM. The J gene is TRBJ1-6, the V gene TRBV28, with D possibly TRBD1 on 5 matching bases. The sequence came from a man younger than 35 in good health. Source material: naive CD4+ T cells sorted from blood. Indicated subset: CD45RA+ positively selected. CDR3 nucleotides: TGTGCCAGCGGGGCGTCCCATAACAATTCACCCCTCCACTTT. It encodes CASGASHNNSPLHF.